This TCR beta chain was sequenced during a study of T cell repertoires in cytomegalovirus infection. Each CDR3 protein gets one entry after TCRdb re-called the reads with MiXCR. The table records fewer than 300,000 distinct CDR3 sequences, roughly 24% of them present only once. CDR3 length equals 15 residues. V lost 5 bases and J lost 0, with 11 bases in between. Germline CDR1 is LNHNV and CDR2 is YYDKDF (reference sequence). The clonotype comes from a human donor in good health (CMV status not recorded). Some clones in this sample may be carry-over from other donors' samples. The chain employs TRBV15 and TRBJ2-1, with D possibly matching TRBD2 (6 bases). Material: PBMCs. The CDR3 is CATSGRRGSYNEQFF. DNA of the CDR3: TGTGCCACCAGCGGTCGGAGGGGCTCCTACAATGAGCAGTTCTTC.